The 5 T cell receptor beta chains below all came from one sample that was sequenced in a study of OX40 agonist ivuxolimab in advanced cancers. Sequenced by immunoSEQ multiplex PCR; TCRdb stores in-frame clones only, minus some. The sample holds approximately 13,000 clones, roughly 87% seen once. The sample consisted of CD4+ or CD8+ T cells sorted from blood, taken in a trial of the OX40 agonist ivuxolimab. These receptors were taken from an adult with an advanced solid tumor such as melanoma, head and neck, liver or kidney cancer.

The chain employs TRBV2 and TRBJ2-5; possibly TRBD1 for D (6 bases). The CDR3 is 15 amino acids. CDR1 is SNHLY, CDR2 FYNNEI, per germline. V was cut by 3 bases and J by 1 base, with 12 bases left in between. CDR3 nucleotide sequence: TGTGCCAGCAGTGAGCCGGGACAAGGCCAAGAGACCCAGTACTTC. This gives the protein CASSEPGQGQETQYF. Supplemented by reference TRBV2 and TRBJ2-5, the full variable domain reads EPEVTQTPSHQVTQMGQEVILRCVPISNHLYFYWYRQILGQKVEFLVSFYNNEISEKSEIFDDQFSVERPDGSNFTLKIRSTKLEDSAMYFCASSEPGQGQETQYFGPGTRLLVL.

In nucleotides, the CDR3 is TGTGCCAGCAGACAAGAGACCCAGTACTTC. Protein product: CASRQETQYF. The rearrangement joins TRBV6-6 to TRBJ2-5; D uncertain. CDR1 is MNHNY and CDR2 is SVGAGI in the germline V gene (reference sequence). The CDR3 spans 10 residues. V lost 6 bases and J 2 bases, leaving 1 base between the germline ends.

This chain's CDR3 is CASSLRQGVFNYEQYF. CDR3 DNA: TGTGCCAGCAGCCTCCGACAGGGGGTGTTCAACTACGAGCAGTACTTC. The chain is built from TRBV7-2 and TRBJ2-7; 9 nucleotides line up with TRBD1. The CDR3 contains 16 residues. J gave up 3 bases and V 5 bases, and 11 bases lay outside the gene matches. Germline V gives CDR1 SGHTA, CDR2 FQGNSA.

The rearrangement joins TRBV30 to TRBJ1-2; the D gene is possibly TRBD1 (6 bases). Trimming cost V 0 bases and J 5 bases, with 10 bases left between them. The CDR3 loop spans 13 amino acids. The germline V gene has CDR1 GTSNPN and CDR2 SVGIG (reference sequence). CDR3 region: CAWSVGTGYGYTF. The CDR3 DNA sequence: TGTGCCTGGAGTGTAGGTACAGGGTATGGCTACACCTTC.

The chain couples TRBV9 to TRBJ2-1; D is ambiguous. The CDR3 totals 14 residues. V lost 0 bases and J 4 bases, leaving 8 bases between the germline ends. Per germline, CDR1 SGDLS and CDR2 YYNGEE. CDR3 sequence reads: CASSVVGSYNEQFF. CDR3 DNA: TGTGCCAGCAGCGTAGTGGGGTCGTACAATGAGCAGTTCTTC.